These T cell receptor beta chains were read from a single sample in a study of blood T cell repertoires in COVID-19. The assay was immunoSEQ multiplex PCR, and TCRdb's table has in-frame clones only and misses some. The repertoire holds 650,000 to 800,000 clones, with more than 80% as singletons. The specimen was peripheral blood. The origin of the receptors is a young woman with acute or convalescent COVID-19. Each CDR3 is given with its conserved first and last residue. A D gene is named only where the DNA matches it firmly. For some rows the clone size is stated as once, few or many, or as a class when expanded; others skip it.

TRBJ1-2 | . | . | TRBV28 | CASSRVYGYTF | TGTGCCAGCAGTCGGGTCTATGGCTACACCTTC
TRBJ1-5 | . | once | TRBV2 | CASSALIGNQPQHF | TGTGCCAGCAGTGCCCTTATAGGCAATCAGCCCCAGCATTTT
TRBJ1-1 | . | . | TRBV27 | CASSFVGQGSFF | .
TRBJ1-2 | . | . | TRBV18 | CASSPPNEGLNYGYTF | TGTGCCAGCTCACCTCCCAATGAGGGCCTTAACTATGGCTACACCTTC
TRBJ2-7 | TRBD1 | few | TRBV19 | CASSLRQGSYEQYF | TGTGCCAGTAGTCTCCGACAGGGGTCCTACGAGCAGTACTTC
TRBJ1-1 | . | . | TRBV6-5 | CASSYGRGTEAFF | TGTGCCAGCAGTTACGGCAGGGGTACTGAAGCTTTCTTT
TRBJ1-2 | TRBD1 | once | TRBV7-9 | CASSLEGTGYLSGYTF | TGTGCCAGCAGCTTAGAGGGGACAGGGTATCTATCTGGCTACACCTTC
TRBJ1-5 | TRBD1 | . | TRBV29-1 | CSVTGTGNQPQHF | TGCAGCGTCACCGGGACAGGGAATCAGCCCCAGCATTTT
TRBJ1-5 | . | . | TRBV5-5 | CASSWSSFDPQPQHF | TGTGCCAGCAGCTGGAGCTCGTTCGATCCTCAGCCCCAGCATTTT
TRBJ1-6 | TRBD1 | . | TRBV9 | CASSPGMTGQLTLHF | TGTGCCAGCAGCCCCGGGATGACAGGGCAATTGACCCTCCACTTT
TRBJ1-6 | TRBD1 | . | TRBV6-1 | CASSEPDRGSLAYNSPLHF | TGTGCCAGCAGTGAACCAGACAGGGGTTCCCTTGCCTATAATTCACCCCTCCACTTT
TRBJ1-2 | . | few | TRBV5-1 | CASSLVPGGYGYTF | TGCGCCAGCAGCTTGGTCCCGGGGGGCTATGGCTACACCTTC
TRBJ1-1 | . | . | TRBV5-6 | CASSLALEAFF | TGTGCCAGCAGCTTGGCCCTTGAAGCTTTCTTT
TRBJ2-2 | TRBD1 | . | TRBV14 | CASSPRTGRSTGELFF | TGTGCCAGCAGCCCCAGGACAGGGCGGAGCACCGGGGAGCTGTTTTTT
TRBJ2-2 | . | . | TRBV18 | CASSLILEAVTGELFF | TGTGCCAGCTCACTAATACTAGAGGCGGTCACCGGGGAGCTGTTTTTT
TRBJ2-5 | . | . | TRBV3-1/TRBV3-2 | CASSQALAAIETQYF | TGTGCCAGCAGCCAGGCACTAGCCGCGATTGAGACCCAGTACTTC